A selection of T cell receptor beta chains follows, all from one sample in a study of blood T cell repertoires in COVID-19. Produced via immunoSEQ multiplex PCR; TCRdb's table is partial and in-frame only. The sample includes roughly 87,000 clones, approximately 75% of them seen just once. The sequenced sample was peripheral blood. These TCRs come from an elderly woman with acute or convalescent COVID-19. Each CDR3 is given with its conserved first and last residue. A D gene is named only where the DNA matches it firmly. The size entry is marked missing in some rows and otherwise reads once, few, many or a size class.

V gene: TRBV3-1/TRBV3-2
clone size: .
J gene: TRBJ1-2
D gene: TRBD1
CDR3 DNA: TGTGCCAGCAGCCAGGAGACAGGGATGAGCTATGGCTACACCTTC
CDR3 protein: CASSQETGMSYGYTF

V gene: TRBV5-8
clone size: .
J gene: TRBJ1-2
D gene: .
CDR3 DNA: TGTGCCAGCAGCTTGTGGACTCTCGAGGGAGGCTACACCTTC
CDR3 protein: CASSLWTLEGGYTF

V gene: TRBV4-2
clone size: .
J gene: TRBJ1-1
D gene: TRBD1
CDR3 DNA: TGTGCCAGCAGCCAAGATAAATCAGTACAGGGGGGCACTGAAGCTTTCTTT
CDR3 protein: CASSQDKSVQGGTEAFF

V gene: TRBV5-6
clone size: .
J gene: TRBJ2-3
D gene: .
CDR3 DNA: TGTGCCAGCAGCTCGGACAGTACTGCTAGCACAGATACGCAGTATTTT
CDR3 protein: CASSSDSTASTDTQYF

V gene: TRBV6-6
clone size: .
J gene: TRBJ2-7
D gene: TRBD1
CDR3 DNA: TGTGCCAGCAGTCAGGACAGGTCCGGCCTCGAGCAGTACTTC
CDR3 protein: CASSQDRSGLEQYF

V gene: TRBV7-2
clone size: .
J gene: TRBJ2-5
D gene: TRBD1
CDR3 DNA: TGTGCCAGCAGCTTAGAGGGGGCAGGGTGGGAGACCCAGTACTTC
CDR3 protein: CASSLEGAGWETQYF

V gene: TRBV15
clone size: .
J gene: TRBJ1-2
D gene: .
CDR3 DNA: TGTGCCACCAGCAGGACAGGTGCTAACTATGGCTACACCTTC
CDR3 protein: CATSRTGANYGYTF

V gene: TRBV19
clone size: .
J gene: TRBJ2-2
D gene: TRBD1
CDR3 DNA: TGTGCCAGTAGTAGAAAAGGACAGGGGTGGACCGGGGAGCTGTTTTTT
CDR3 protein: CASSRKGQGWTGELFF

V gene: TRBV7-2
clone size: .
J gene: TRBJ1-5
D gene: TRBD1
CDR3 DNA: TGTGCCAGCAGCTTGACAGGGGGAGGAAATCAGCCCCAGCATTTT
CDR3 protein: CASSLTGGGNQPQHF

V gene: TRBV11-3
clone size: once
J gene: TRBJ2-3
D gene: .
CDR3 DNA: TGTGCCAGCAGTTCCGAGCGGAAAGGGGATACGCAGTATTTT
CDR3 protein: CASSSERKGDTQYF

V gene: TRBV3-1/TRBV3-2
clone size: few
J gene: TRBJ2-1
D gene: .
CDR3 DNA: TGTGCCAGCAGCCACGTCAATGAGCAGTTCTTC
CDR3 protein: CASSHVNEQFF

V gene: TRBV18
clone size: few
J gene: TRBJ2-5
D gene: .
CDR3 DNA: TGTGCCAGCTCACCTACCCGGGAGACCCAGTACTTC
CDR3 protein: CASSPTRETQYF

V gene: TRBV18
clone size: .
J gene: TRBJ1-2
D gene: TRBD1
CDR3 DNA: TGTGCCAGCTCACCGCCCGGGACAGGGGGACTCTATGGCTACACCTTC
CDR3 protein: CASSPPGTGGLYGYTF

V gene: TRBV6-1
clone size: .
J gene: TRBJ2-7
D gene: TRBD1
CDR3 DNA: TGTGCCAGCAGTGAAGGGGGACAGTATCTTTTCTACGAGCAGTACTTC
CDR3 protein: CASSEGGQYLFYEQYF

V gene: TRBV27
clone size: .
J gene: TRBJ1-6
D gene: TRBD1
CDR3 DNA: TGTGCCAGCAGTGGGGACAGAGCCGGTTCACCCCTCCACTTT
CDR3 protein: CASSGDRAGSPLHF

V gene: TRBV2
clone size: few
J gene: TRBJ1-1
D gene: TRBD1
CDR3 DNA: TGTGCCAGCAGTGTTAGGACAGGGAGGAACACTGAAGCTTTCTTT
CDR3 protein: CASSVRTGRNTEAFF

V gene: TRBV6-5
clone size: .
J gene: TRBJ2-2
D gene: TRBD2
CDR3 DNA: TGTGCCAGCTTGGGACTAGGCGACACCGGGGAGCTGTTTTTT
CDR3 protein: CASLGLGDTGELFF

V gene: TRBV6-5
clone size: .
J gene: TRBJ1-2
D gene: TRBD1
CDR3 DNA: TGTGCCAGCAGTCCGACAGGGGGAAGGTATGGCTACACCTTC
CDR3 protein: CASSPTGGRYGYTF

V gene: TRBV7-2
clone size: .
J gene: TRBJ2-7
D gene: .
CDR3 DNA: TGTGCCAGCAGCCCTCCGGAGTTTCCTAGCTCCTACGAGCAGTACTTC
CDR3 protein: CASSPPEFPSSYEQYF

V gene: TRBV3-1/TRBV3-2
clone size: .
J gene: TRBJ1-2
D gene: .
CDR3 DNA: TGTGCCAGCAGCCCCGGCTATGGCTACACCTTC
CDR3 protein: CASSPGYGYTF

V gene: TRBV7-8
clone size: .
J gene: TRBJ1-1
D gene: TRBD1
CDR3 DNA: TGTGCCAGCAGCTTGGGACAGAGCTTTGAAGCTTTCTTT
CDR3 protein: CASSLGQSFEAFF

V gene: TRBV6-5
clone size: .
J gene: TRBJ1-2
D gene: TRBD1
CDR3 DNA: TGTGCCAGCACCGGACAGGGAGATCGTGGCTACACCTTC
CDR3 protein: CASTGQGDRGYTF

V gene: TRBV30
clone size: .
J gene: TRBJ2-7
D gene: .
CDR3 DNA: TGTGCCTGGAGTGTTTCTTTTCTCTCCTACGAGCAGTACTTC
CDR3 protein: CAWSVSFLSYEQYF

V gene: TRBV28
clone size: .
J gene: TRBJ1-4
D gene: TRBD1
CDR3 DNA: TGTGCCAGCAGTTTGGGACAGGAAAAACTGTTTTTT
CDR3 protein: CASSLGQEKLFF

V gene: TRBV27
clone size: .
J gene: TRBJ2-3
D gene: TRBD1
CDR3 DNA: TGTGCCAGCAGCAAATGGACAGGGGGCACAGATACGCAGTATTTT
CDR3 protein: CASSKWTGGTDTQYF

V gene: TRBV4-3
clone size: .
J gene: TRBJ2-1
D gene: TRBD2
CDR3 DNA: TGCGCCAGCAGCCAAGCTTTATTAGCGGGGGCGACCTACAATGAGCAGTTCTTC
CDR3 protein: CASSQALLAGATYNEQFF

V gene: TRBV7-2
clone size: .
J gene: TRBJ1-3
D gene: .
CDR3 DNA: TGTGCCAGCAGCTTAAGTGGGAGCTCTGGAAACACCATATATTTT
CDR3 protein: CASSLSGSSGNTIYF

V gene: TRBV12-3/TRBV12-4
clone size: once
J gene: TRBJ1-4
D gene: TRBD1
CDR3 DNA: TGTGCCAGCAGTCTACAGGGGGAAAAACTGTTTTTT
CDR3 protein: CASSLQGEKLFF

V gene: TRBV5-1
clone size: few
J gene: TRBJ2-7
D gene: TRBD1
CDR3 DNA: TGCGCCAGCAGCTTGGAACAGGGGGCCACCTACGAGCAGTACTTC
CDR3 protein: CASSLEQGATYEQYF

V gene: TRBV4-3
clone size: .
J gene: TRBJ1-4
D gene: TRBD1
CDR3 DNA: TGCGCCAGCAGCCAACAGAGGGGGCTAACGGGCGAAAAACTGTTTTTT
CDR3 protein: CASSQQRGLTGEKLFF

V gene: TRBV7-6
clone size: few
J gene: TRBJ2-5
D gene: TRBD1
CDR3 DNA: TGTGCCAGCAGCTTAGACGTAGGCCACAGGGGGCCAGAGACCCAGTACTTC
CDR3 protein: CASSLDVGHRGPETQYF

V gene: TRBV7-2
clone size: .
J gene: TRBJ2-5
D gene: .
CDR3 DNA: TGTGCCAGCAGCGCCACAGGGTCCCAAGAGACCCAGTACTTC
CDR3 protein: CASSATGSQETQYF

V gene: TRBV6-5
clone size: .
J gene: TRBJ1-5
D gene: .
CDR3 DNA: TGTGCCAGCAGCCCCCAGGGGAATAGCAATCAGCCCCAGCATTTT
CDR3 protein: CASSPQGNSNQPQHF

V gene: TRBV14
clone size: .
J gene: TRBJ1-2
D gene: .
CDR3 DNA: TGTGCCAGCAGCCAAGTGGGCCTGGGGGACACATTTTATGGCTACACCTTC
CDR3 protein: CASSQVGLGDTFYGYTF

V gene: TRBV3-1/TRBV3-2
clone size: few
J gene: TRBJ2-7
D gene: .
CDR3 DNA: TGTGCCAGCAGCCAAGATATTGACAGCTCGGAGCAGTACTTC
CDR3 protein: CASSQDIDSSEQYF

V gene: TRBV6-5
clone size: .
J gene: TRBJ1-1
D gene: .
CDR3 DNA: TGTGCCAGCAGTTTGGGTGGCAGGCTCACTGAAGCTTTCTTT
CDR3 protein: CASSLGGRLTEAFF

V gene: TRBV5-5
clone size: .
J gene: TRBJ1-5
D gene: TRBD1
CDR3 DNA: TGTGCCAGCAGCTCCGGGACAGTATCTCAGCCCCAGCATTTT
CDR3 protein: CASSSGTVSQPQHF

V gene: TRBV4-1
clone size: .
J gene: TRBJ2-3
D gene: TRBD2
CDR3 DNA: TGCGCCAGCAGCCAAGGGGATCGGGGGGGGCCAGATACGCAGTATTTT
CDR3 protein: CASSQGDRGGPDTQYF

V gene: TRBV7-2
clone size: .
J gene: TRBJ2-3
D gene: TRBD1
CDR3 DNA: TGTGCCAGCAGCGCACCCCCGGGACAGGGGATTCGTAGCACAGATACGCAGTATTTT
CDR3 protein: CASSAPPGQGIRSTDTQYF

V gene: TRBV7-3
clone size: .
J gene: TRBJ2-3
D gene: TRBD2
CDR3 DNA: TGTGCCAGCAGCTCCTCTCGGGGTAGCGGGACCTCTAGCACAGATACGCAGTATTTT
CDR3 protein: CASSSSRGSGTSSTDTQYF